This T cell receptor beta chain was retrieved from a study of T cell responses to AZD1222 COVID-19 vaccine. Study-level findings and limits: Possibly, clonal diversity was underestimated; donors were largely white British and included more females.

A remark on this clone: Its specificity is unknown.

Data came from immunoSEQ multiplex PCR; TCRdb stores just in-frame clones and leaves some out. The data contain approximately 110,000 clones, about 85% of them seen just once; the ten biggest clones take up about 2.5%. V dropped 3 bases and J dropped 2; count of bases not matched to a gene: 1. CDR1 is KGHSH and CDR2 is LQKENI in the germline V gene. There are 14 residues in the CDR3. The sequence derives from an adult who received the AZD1222 COVID-19 vaccine. This chain uses TRBV18 with TRBJ1-5; 7 bases are a match to TRBD1. The specimen comprised peripheral blood, sampled 28 days after the second AZD1222 dose. This CDR3 reads CASSPTGGNQPQHF. In DNA, the CDR3 is TGTGCCAGCTCACCCACAGGGGGCAATCAGCCCCAGCATTTT.